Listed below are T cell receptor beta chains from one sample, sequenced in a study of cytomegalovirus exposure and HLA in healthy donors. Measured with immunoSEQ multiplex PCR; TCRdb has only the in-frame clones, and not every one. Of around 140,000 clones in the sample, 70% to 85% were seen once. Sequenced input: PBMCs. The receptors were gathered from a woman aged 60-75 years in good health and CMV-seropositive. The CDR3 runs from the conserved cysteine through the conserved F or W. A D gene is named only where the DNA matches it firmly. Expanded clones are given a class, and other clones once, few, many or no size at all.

CDR3 DNA: TGTGCCAGCAGCCCCTTAGCGGGAGGGCCCGTGGAGCAGTTCTTC; CDR3 protein: CASSPLAGGPVEQFF; D gene: TRBD2; clone size: NA; J gene: TRBJ2-1; V gene: TRBV9
CDR3 DNA: TGTGCCTGGAGTCAGGGGCGCTCCACAGATACGCAGTATTTT; CDR3 protein: CAWSQGRSTDTQYF; D gene: NA; clone size: NA; J gene: TRBJ2-3; V gene: TRBV30
CDR3 DNA: TGTGCCAGCAGCAGTAACAGGGACGAGCAGTACTTC; CDR3 protein: CASSSNRDEQYF; D gene: NA; clone size: NA; J gene: TRBJ2-7; V gene: TRBV16
CDR3 DNA: TGCAGCGCCTCCCAAGGGGGGGACAATCAGCCCCAGCATTTT; CDR3 protein: CSASQGGDNQPQHF; D gene: NA; clone size: NA; J gene: TRBJ1-5; V gene: TRBV29-1
CDR3 DNA: TGTGCCAGCAGTGAAGGGTTCACAATAGGAGGGGTCGATGGCTACACCTTC; CDR3 protein: CASSEGFTIGGVDGYTF; D gene: NA; clone size: NA; J gene: TRBJ1-2; V gene: TRBV6-1
CDR3 DNA: TGTGCCAGCAAGGCAGGGGGCCTTGTTTCCTACGAGCAGTACTTC; CDR3 protein: CASKAGGLVSYEQYF; D gene: TRBD1; clone size: NA; J gene: TRBJ2-7; V gene: TRBV6-5
CDR3 DNA: TGTGCCAGCGGGGACACACACACAGATACGCAGTATTTT; CDR3 protein: CASGDTHTDTQYF; D gene: NA; clone size: NA; J gene: TRBJ2-3; V gene: TRBV28
CDR3 DNA: TGTGCCAGCAGTGATATCCCGGGACAGGGGGCGAATGAGCAGTTCTTC; CDR3 protein: CASSDIPGQGANEQFF; D gene: TRBD1; clone size: medium-sized; J gene: TRBJ2-1; V gene: TRBV6-4
CDR3 DNA: TGCAGCGTTGAACCTACCCTCGGGGAGCAGTACTTC; CDR3 protein: CSVEPTLGEQYF; D gene: NA; clone size: NA; J gene: TRBJ2-7; V gene: TRBV29-1
CDR3 DNA: TGTGCCATCAGTGATGGACAGGGCGCCGGGGAGCTGTTTTTT; CDR3 protein: CAISDGQGAGELFF; D gene: TRBD1; clone size: NA; J gene: TRBJ2-2; V gene: TRBV10-3
CDR3 DNA: TGTGCCAGCAGCCCCAATCCGAACGGTGATACGCAGTATTTT; CDR3 protein: CASSPNPNGDTQYF; D gene: NA; clone size: NA; J gene: TRBJ2-3; V gene: TRBV11-2
CDR3 DNA: TGTGCCAGCAGCATGGGACAGGGGTCTAGGGAGACCCAGTACTTC; CDR3 protein: CASSMGQGSRETQYF; D gene: TRBD1; clone size: NA; J gene: TRBJ2-5; V gene: TRBV5-4
CDR3 DNA: TGTGCCAGCAGTCCGACTAGCGGCTCCTACGAGCAGTACTTC; CDR3 protein: CASSPTSGSYEQYF; D gene: TRBD2; clone size: NA; J gene: TRBJ2-7; V gene: TRBV6-5
CDR3 DNA: TGTGCCAGCCAAAAGCGGGATACGCAGTATTTT; CDR3 protein: CASQKRDTQYF; D gene: NA; clone size: NA; J gene: TRBJ2-3; V gene: TRBV6-5
CDR3 DNA: TGTGCCAGCAGTAGCGGGACACAGGGTAATCAGCCCCAGCATTTT; CDR3 protein: CASSSGTQGNQPQHF; D gene: NA; clone size: NA; J gene: TRBJ1-5; V gene: TRBV6-1
CDR3 DNA: TGTGCCAGCAGCGACAGGGGGGCCACCGGGGAGCTGTTTTTT; CDR3 protein: CASSDRGATGELFF; D gene: TRBD1; clone size: NA; J gene: TRBJ2-2; V gene: TRBV11-2
CDR3 DNA: TGTGCCAGCAGCCGGACTTACTACAATGAGCAGTTCTTC; CDR3 protein: CASSRTYYNEQFF; D gene: NA; clone size: NA; J gene: TRBJ2-1; V gene: TRBV7-2
CDR3 DNA: TGTGCCAGCAGTTTGTACAGGACAGTCCGAAATCAGCCCCAGCATTTT; CDR3 protein: CASSLYRTVRNQPQHF; D gene: NA; clone size: NA; J gene: TRBJ1-5; V gene: TRBV28
CDR3 DNA: TGTGCCATCAGTGAGGAGAGTTACGAGCAGTACTTC; CDR3 protein: CAISEESYEQYF; D gene: NA; clone size: once; J gene: TRBJ2-7; V gene: TRBV10-3
CDR3 DNA: TGTGCCAGTGGGCGATCAGACCCCTATGGCTACACCTTC; CDR3 protein: CASGRSDPYGYTF; D gene: NA; clone size: once; J gene: TRBJ1-2; V gene: TRBV19
CDR3 DNA: TGTGCCAGCAGCGTAGGGGAGGGGATCCAGCCCCAGCATTTT; CDR3 protein: CASSVGEGIQPQHF; D gene: NA; clone size: NA; J gene: TRBJ1-5; V gene: TRBV9
CDR3 DNA: TGTGCCAGCAGCTTAGGACAGGGGTCGACTGGGGCCAACGTCCTGACTTTC; CDR3 protein: CASSLGQGSTGANVLTF; D gene: TRBD1; clone size: NA; J gene: TRBJ2-6; V gene: TRBV7-9